These 31 T cell receptor beta chains originate from one sample sequenced in a study of T cells in localized non-small cell lung cancer. The repertoire was sequenced with immunoSEQ multiplex PCR; TCRdb's copy has only in-frame clones and lacks some. Of tens of thousands of clones listed, more than 65% were seen once; the top ten hold roughly 17%. The input for sequencing was peripheral blood, taken before any cancer treatment. These receptor sequences come from a male donor aged 60 or over with stage III squamous cell lung carcinoma.

A single count supports this clone. The J gene is TRBJ2-3, the V gene TRBV7-2; the D call may be TRBD1 or TRBD2 (5 bases each). Germline CDR1 SGHTA, CDR2 FQGNSA. The CDR3 is made up of 15 amino acids. Trimming removed 0 bases from V and 6 bases from J, with 13 bases in between. CDR3 nucleotide sequence: TGTGCCAGCAGCTTAGCGACGAGGGGACGTGATACGCAGTATTTT. Translation: CASSLATRGRDTQYF.

The gene calls are TRBV2 and TRBJ1-3; 8 positions agree with TRBD1. This CDR3 region has 16 residues. Unmatched junction bases numbered 7, after V lost 4 bases and J lost 2 bases. The V gene's germline CDR1 is SNHLY and CDR2 FYNNEI. The CDR3 nucleotides are TGTGCCAGCAGTGCTACCCGACAGGGGACTGGAAACACCATATATTTT. Its translation is CASSATRQGTGNTIYF.

The chain recombines TRBV18 with TRBJ1-2; D unresolved. V was trimmed by 3 bases and J by 3 bases, leaving 11 bases between them. In germline, CDR1 is KGHSH, CDR2 LQKENI. The CDR3 is 14 residues long. The CDR3, as DNA: TGTGCCAGCTCACCTCCCGAGGGTGACTATGGCTACACCTTC. It specifies CASSPPEGDYGYTF.

The CDR3 DNA reads as TGCGCCAGCAGCTTGGTGGCAGGCCCGAACACTGAAGCTTTCTTT. This gives the protein CASSLVAGPNTEAFF. The chain employs TRBV5-1 and TRBJ1-1, with D uncertain. V was shortened by 0 bases and J by 1 base, with 10 bases between the two germline ends. The CDR3 is 15 amino acids. From germline, CDR1 is SGHRS and CDR2 YFSETQ.

The chain employs TRBV6-1 and TRBJ1-4; D is perhaps TRBD1 (5 bases). V lost 6 bases, J lost 0 bases, and 11 bases lay in between. CDR3 length equals 15 residues. CDR1 is MNHNS and CDR2 is SASEGT in the germline V gene. The CDR3 loop is CASRGRISTNEKLFF. The CDR3 region has the DNA TGTGCCAGCAGGGGACGGATTTCAACTAATGAAAAACTGTTTTTT.

The rearrangement links TRBV28 to TRBJ1-2; no firm D call. Looked up from germline, CDR1 is MDHEN and CDR2 is SYDVKM. The ends were cut back, 3 bases at V and 0 bases at J, with 11 bases in the middle. This CDR3 comprises 15 residues. CDR3 nucleotides: TGTGCCAGCAGTTTCGAGAGGATCCCTAACTATGGCTACACCTTC. This translates into CASSFERIPNYGYTF.

This chain connects TRBV2 to TRBJ1-4; no reliable D call. Per germline, CDR1 SNHLY and CDR2 FYNNEI. This CDR3 region has 12 residues. Trimming took off 3 bases at V and 13 bases at J, with 12 bases between the two ends. This chain's CDR3 is CASSDRGGLLFF. The CDR3 coding sequence is TGTGCCAGCAGTGACCGGGGAGGGTTACTGTTTTTT.

V usage is TRBV2 and J usage is TRBJ1-5; D gene unclear. The CDR3 runs 13 residues. Trimming removed 3 bases from V and 2 bases from J, with 5 bases in between. Germline V lookup: CDR1 SNHLY, CDR2 FYNNEI. The CDR3 nucleotides are TGTGCCAGCAGTGACGTCGGCAATCAGCCCCAGCATTTT. It specifies CASSDVGNQPQHF.

This chain joins TRBV7-6 and TRBJ1-1, with D perhaps matching TRBD1 (5 bases). V dropped 0 bases and J dropped 1 base, with 6 bases sitting between them. Germline loops: CDR1 SGHVS, CDR2 FNYEAQ. The CDR3 runs 14 residues. The CDR3 region is CASSLAGQNTEAFF. The CDR3 DNA follows: TGTGCCAGCAGCTTAGCAGGACAGAACACTGAAGCTTTCTTT.

V gene TRBV14 combines with J gene TRBJ1-1, with a possible D match to TRBD1 (6 bases). The ends were cut back, 4 bases at V and 1 base at J, with 7 bases in the middle. The length of the CDR3 is 13 residues. CDR1 is SGHDN, CDR2 FVKESK, per germline. The CDR3 nucleotides read TGTGCCAGCAGCCCGACAGGGAACACTGAAGCTTTCTTT. Protein sequence: CASSPTGNTEAFF.

This clone showed up just a few times. This chain uses TRBV5-1 with TRBJ2-3; 9 nucleotides align to TRBD1. The trim removed 4 bases at V and 6 bases at J, leaving 15 bases unmatched. The CDR3 covers 17 residues. The germline V gene has CDR1 SGHRS and CDR2 YFSETQ. CDR3 amino acids: CASSGSFRDRGMDTQYF. Here the CDR3 DNA reads TGCGCCAGCAGCGGGAGTTTTAGAGACAGGGGGATGGATACGCAGTATTTT. The variable domain in full, completed from reference TRBV5-1 and TRBJ2-3, reads KAGVTQTPRYLIKTRGQQVTLSCSPISGHRSVSWYQQTPGQGLQFLFEYFSETQRNKGNFPGRFSGRQFSNSRSEMNVSTLELGDSALYLCASSGSFRDRGMDTQYFGPGTRLTVL.

The chain employs TRBV7-9 and TRBJ2-1, with a tentative D call TRBD1 (6 bases). This CDR3 contains 17 residues. Deletions cut 5 bases from V and 2 bases from J, with 19 bases between. Germline V gives CDR1 SEHNR, CDR2 FQNEAQ (reference sequence). The CDR3: CASSPQVGAAPYNEQFF. In DNA form, the CDR3 reads TGTGCCAGCAGCCCCCAGGTGGGGGCCGCCCCCTACAATGAGCAGTTCTTC.

The gene calls are TRBV11-3 and TRBJ2-5, with TRBD2 matching 14 bases. Losses at the gene ends were 5 bases for V and 5 bases for J; bases not matched to a gene: 4. The CDR3 is 15 amino acids. Germline V gene lookup returns CDR1 SGHNT and CDR2 YENEEA. Here the CDR3 reads CASSPGLAGEETQYF. For the CDR3, the DNA is TGTGCCAGCAGCCCGGGACTAGCGGGAGAGGAGACCCAGTACTTC.

This clone was seen more than once but under ten times. The gene calls are TRBV10-3 and TRBJ2-2; D might be TRBD2 (6 bases). CDR3 size: 13 residues. Trimming shortened V by 10 bases and J by 0 bases, and 9 bases separated the two germline ends. The germline V gene encodes CDR1 ENHRY and CDR2 SYGVKD. The CDR3 sequence is CANRDSNTGELFF. The CDR3 region has the DNA TGTGCCAACCGGGACTCGAACACCGGGGAGCTGTTTTTT.

The CDR3 reads CASTGGHMNTEAFF. CDR3 nucleotides: TGTGCCAGTACTGGGGGACATATGAACACTGAAGCTTTCTTT. The J gene is TRBJ1-1, the V gene TRBV19, with D possibly matching TRBD1 (6 bases). The CDR3 extends over 14 amino acids. The ends were cut back, 7 bases at V and 0 bases at J, with 12 bases in the middle. The germline V gene encodes CDR1 LNHDA and CDR2 SQIVND (reference sequence).

The rearrangement uses TRBV11-2 and TRBJ2-1; D is undetermined. V lost 1 base and J lost 4, with 5 bases in between. Germline assignment: CDR1 SGHAT and CDR2 FQNNGV. This CDR3 is 13 amino acids long. CDR3 coding DNA: TGTGCCAGCAGCTTAGCCGGATACAATGAGCAGTTCTTC. Amino acids: CASSLAGYNEQFF.

A few counts support this clone. The rearrangement joins TRBV25-1 to TRBJ1-1; D gene ambiguous. The CDR3 sequence is 13 residues long. Germline CDR1 and CDR2: MGHDK and SYGVNS. Trimming shortened V by 1 base and J by 3 bases, and 6 bases separated the two germline ends. The CDR3 protein is CASSEFYDTEAFF. In nucleotides, the CDR3 is TGTGCCAGCAGTGAATTTTATGACACTGAAGCTTTCTTT.

This clone was counted a few times. The rearrangement links TRBV30 to TRBJ1-2; D is undetermined. This CDR3 spans 10 amino acids. CDR1 GTSNPN and CDR2 SVGIG come from the germline V gene (reference sequence). Between the trimmed V and J ends, which lost 6 bases and 4 bases, there was a span of 6 bases. The CDR3 sequence is CACQVYGYTF. The CDR3 coding sequence is TGTGCCTGTCAAGTCTATGGCTACACCTTC.

This clone was seen only once. This sequence joins TRBV5-4 and TRBJ2-2; D is unclear. The CDR3 loop spans 15 amino acids. V was trimmed by 2 bases and J by 3 bases, leaving 11 bases between them. Germline V lookup: CDR1 SGHNT, CDR2 YYREEE (reference sequence). CDR3 amino acids: CASSFGLEDTGELFF. The DNA for the CDR3 is TGTGCCAGCAGCTTTGGGTTAGAAGACACCGGGGAGCTGTTTTTT. The complete variable domain, with remaining parts taken from reference TRBV5-4 and TRBJ2-2, reads ETGVTQSPTHLIKTRGQQVTLRCSSQSGHNTVSWYQQALGQGPQFIFQYYREEENGRGNFPPRFSGLQFPNYSSELNVNALELDDSALYLCASSFGLEDTGELFFGEGSRLTVL.

V usage is TRBV5-1 and J usage is TRBJ2-5, with D perhaps matching TRBD2 (6 bases). The CDR3 totals 14 residues. The V gene's germline CDR1 is SGHRS and CDR2 YFSETQ. The ends were cut back, 0 bases at V and 1 base at J, with 7 bases in the middle. The CDR3 DNA sequence: TGCGCCAGCAGCTTGGGGGACTCCCAAGAGACCCAGTACTTC. Translated, it gives CASSLGDSQETQYF. The full variable domain, rest sourced from reference TRBV5-1 and TRBJ2-5, is KAGVTQTPRYLIKTRGQQVTLSCSPISGHRSVSWYQQTPGQGLQFLFEYFSETQRNKGNFPGRFSGRQFSNSRSEMNVSTLELGDSALYLCASSLGDSQETQYFGPGTRLLVL.

The chain employs TRBV6-1 and TRBJ2-1; D gene ambiguous. Per germline, CDR1 MNHNS and CDR2 SASEGT. V shed 7 bases and J shed 6 bases, with 7 bases lying between them. The CDR3 consists of 11 residues. CDR3 nucleotide sequence: TGTGCCAGCATCGTGAGCAATGAGCAGTTCTTC. Residues: CASIVSNEQFF.

The V gene is TRBV19, the J gene TRBJ2-1; TRBD1 is a possible D gene (6 bases). Trimming shortened V by 6 bases and J by 9 bases, and 21 bases separated the two germline ends. Germline V gene sequence: CDR1 LNHDA, CDR2 SQIVND (reference sequence). The CDR3 runs 15 residues. The CDR3, as DNA: TGTGCCAGTAGACTTCAGGGGCCTGGGGTAGGTGAGCAGTTCTTC. Amino acid sequence: CASRLQGPGVGEQFF. The full variable domain, its missing parts supplied by reference TRBV19 and TRBJ2-1, is DGGITQSPKYLFRKEGQNVTLSCEQNLNHDAMYWYRQDPGQGLRLIYYSQIVNDFQKGDIAEGYSVSREKKESFPLTVTSAQKNPTAFYLCASRLQGPGVGEQFFGPGTRLTVL.

The CDR3 here is CASSREQGSGELFF. The CDR3 nucleotides are TGCGCCAGCAGCCGGGAACAGGGATCCGGGGAGCTGTTTTTT. The chain links TRBV5-1 to TRBJ2-2, with a possible D match to TRBD1 (6 bases). The V and J ends lost 4 bases and 6 bases respectively, with 13 bases between them. CDR3 length: 14 amino acids. Germline CDR1 SGHRS, CDR2 YFSETQ. The full variable domain, its missing parts supplied by reference TRBV5-1 and TRBJ2-2, is KAGVTQTPRYLIKTRGQQVTLSCSPISGHRSVSWYQQTPGQGLQFLFEYFSETQRNKGNFPGRFSGRQFSNSRSEMNVSTLELGDSALYLCASSREQGSGELFFGEGSRLTVL.

The chain's CDR3 is CASSVLIGNEQFF. The CDR3 region has the DNA TGTGCCAGCAGTGTGCTCATCGGGAATGAGCAGTTCTTC. The chain has TRBV6-1 and TRBJ2-1; D gene unclear. The CDR3 length is 13 residues. Deletions cut 4 bases from V and 7 bases from J, with 11 bases between. The germline V gene has CDR1 MNHNS and CDR2 SASEGT.

The rearrangement uses TRBV11-3 and TRBJ2-1, with TRBD1 identical over 8 bases. Per the germline V gene, CDR1 is SGHNT and CDR2 is YENEEA. The CDR3 extends over 14 amino acids. The V segment lost 4 bases and the J segment 4 bases; nucleotides outside the gene matches: 3. This CDR3 reads CASSYGQGYNEQFF. Written as DNA, the CDR3 is TGTGCCAGCAGCTACGGACAGGGATACAATGAGCAGTTCTTC.

This chain links TRBV5-1 with TRBJ1-1; a weak D match, TRBD1 (6 bases). CDR1 is SGHRS and CDR2 is YFSETQ in the germline V gene. V gave up 2 bases and J gave up 7 bases, with 15 bases separating them. The CDR3 length is 14 residues. DNA for the CDR3: TGCGCCAGCAGCTTTCAGGGGCAGGGTAATGAAGCTTTCTTT. Its translation: CASSFQGQGNEAFF.

The rearrangement links TRBV5-6 to TRBJ2-2, with TRBD2 as a possible D gene (6 bases). V gave up 3 bases and J gave up 6 bases, with 15 bases separating them. Germline CDR1 and CDR2: SGHDT and YYEEEE. This CDR3 is built from 15 residues. Here the CDR3 reads CASSWRVAAAGELFF. CDR3 sequence (DNA): TGTGCCAGCAGCTGGCGAGTAGCGGCGGCCGGGGAGCTGTTTTTT. The variable domain in full, with the rest retrieved from reference TRBV5-6 and TRBJ2-2, is DAGVTQSPTHLIKTRGQQVTLRCSPKSGHDTVSWYQQALGQGPQFIFQYYEEEERQRGNFPDRFSGHQFPNYSSELNVNALLLGDSALYLCASSWRVAAAGELFFGEGSRLTVL.

The chain employs TRBV4-1 and TRBJ2-3; TRBD2 aligns across 9 bases. The germline V gene has CDR1 MGHRA and CDR2 YSYEKL. The CDR3 covers 15 residues. V shed 4 bases, J shed 6 bases, and the junction held 8 bases outside the gene matches. The DNA of the CDR3 is TGCGCCAGCAGCCCCCTAGCGGGGTTCGCGGATACGCAGTATTTT. Translating it yields CASSPLAGFADTQYF.

This sequence joins TRBV5-6 and TRBJ2-5; 10 positions agree with TRBD2. This CDR3 contains 17 residues. Trimming cost V 0 bases and J 5 bases; bases outside gene matches: 10. CDR1 SGHDT and CDR2 YYEEEE come from the germline V gene. CDR3 nucleotide sequence: TGTGCCAGCAGCTTGGAGGAGCGGGAGGGGAAGGGGGAGACCCAGTACTTC. It is translated as CASSLEEREGKGETQYF.

In this sample, this clone turned up once. In nucleotides, the CDR3 is TGCGCCAGCAGTGAACTAGCGACCTCCTACGAGCAGTACTTC. Translated: CASSELATSYEQYF. The chain has TRBV10-2 and TRBJ2-7; 7 nucleotides align to TRBD2. Germline trimming cut 3 bases from V and 0 bases from J; bases unmatched to any gene: 2. This CDR3 spans 14 amino acids. Germline V gene sequence: CDR1 WSHSY, CDR2 SAAADI.

This clone was recorded a few times. V and J are TRBV5-4 and TRBJ1-2; TRBD1 aligns across 8 bases. After removal of 5 bases from V and 7 bases from J, the junction contained 13 bases not matched to a gene. This CDR3 region has 15 residues. Germline V CDR1 and CDR2: SGHNT, YYREEE (reference sequence). The CDR3 DNA follows: TGTGCCAGCAGGCACACACCGGGACAGGCGGCTGGCTACACCTTC. It codes for CASRHTPGQAAGYTF.